This T cell receptor beta chain emerged from a study of T cells in Graves' hyperthyroidism and ophthalmopathy. The germline CDR1 and CDR2 sequences are SEHNR and FQNEAQ (reference sequence). The V gene lost 5 bases and the J gene lost 0 bases, with 13 bases spanning the gap. The CDR3 totals 16 residues. Regions amplified from RNA transcripts were the TCR beta CDR3 regions. First-round RT-PCR with HTBI primers amplified the TCR CDR3 region. One entry per CDR3 protein, called by TCRdb with MiXCR from the multiplex PCR reads. The data contain about 410,000 distinct CDR3 sequences, 14% to 15% of them singletons.

The source material was blood. The chain couples TRBV7-9 to TRBJ2-2; the D call may be TRBD1 or TRBD2 (6 bases each). The TCR originated in a man aged 18 to 30 with Graves' ophthalmopathy. The CDR3 coding sequence is TGTGCCAGCAGCCGGGGGCAAACCACGAACACCGGGGAGCTGTTTTTT. This gives the protein CASSRGQTTNTGELFF. The variable domain in full, with the rest retrieved from reference TRBV7-9 and TRBJ2-2, is DTGVSQNPRHKITKRGQNVTFRCDPISEHNRLYWYRQTLGQGPEFLTYFQNEAQLEKSRLLSDRFSAERPKGSFSTLEIQRTEQGDSAMYLCASSRGQTTNTGELFFGEGSRLTVL.